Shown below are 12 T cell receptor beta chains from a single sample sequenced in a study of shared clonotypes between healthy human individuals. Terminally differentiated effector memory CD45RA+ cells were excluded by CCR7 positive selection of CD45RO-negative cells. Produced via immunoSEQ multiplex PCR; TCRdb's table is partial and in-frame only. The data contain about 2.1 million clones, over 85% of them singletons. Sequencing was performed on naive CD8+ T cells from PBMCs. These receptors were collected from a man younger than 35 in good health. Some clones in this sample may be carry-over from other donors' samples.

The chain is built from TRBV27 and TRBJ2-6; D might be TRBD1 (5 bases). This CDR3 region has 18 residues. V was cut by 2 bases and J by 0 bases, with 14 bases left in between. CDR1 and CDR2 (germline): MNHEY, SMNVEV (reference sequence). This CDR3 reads CASSLKDRRSSGANVLTF. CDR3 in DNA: TGTGCCAGCAGTTTAAAAGACAGAAGGAGCTCTGGGGCCAACGTCCTGACTTTC.

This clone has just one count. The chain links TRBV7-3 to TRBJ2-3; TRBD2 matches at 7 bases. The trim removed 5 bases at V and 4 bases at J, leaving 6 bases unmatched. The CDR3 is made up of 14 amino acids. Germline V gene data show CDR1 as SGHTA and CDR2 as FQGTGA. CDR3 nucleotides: TGTGCCAGCAGCCCGAGGGGAGGGCCAGATACGCAGTATTTT. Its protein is CASSPRGGPDTQYF.

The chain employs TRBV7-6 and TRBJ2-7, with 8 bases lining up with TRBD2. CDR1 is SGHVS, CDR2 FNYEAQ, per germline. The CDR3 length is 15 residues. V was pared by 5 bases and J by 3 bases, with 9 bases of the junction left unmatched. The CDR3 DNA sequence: TGTGCCAGCAGCGGAACGGGACTAGTTGGCTACGAGCAGTACTTC. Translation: CASSGTGLVGYEQYF. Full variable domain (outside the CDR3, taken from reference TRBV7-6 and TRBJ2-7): GAGVSQSPRYKVTKRGQDVALRCDPISGHVSLYWYRQALGQGPEFLTYFNYEAQQDKSGLPNDRFSAERPEGSISTLTIQRTEQRDSAMYRCASSGTGLVGYEQYFGPGTRLTVT.

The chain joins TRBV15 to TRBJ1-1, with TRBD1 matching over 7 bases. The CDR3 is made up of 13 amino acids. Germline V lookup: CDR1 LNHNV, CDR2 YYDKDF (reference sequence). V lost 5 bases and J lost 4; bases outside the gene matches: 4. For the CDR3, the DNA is TGTGCCACCAGCGACAGGGAGGCCACTGAAGCTTTCTTT. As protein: CATSDREATEAFF.

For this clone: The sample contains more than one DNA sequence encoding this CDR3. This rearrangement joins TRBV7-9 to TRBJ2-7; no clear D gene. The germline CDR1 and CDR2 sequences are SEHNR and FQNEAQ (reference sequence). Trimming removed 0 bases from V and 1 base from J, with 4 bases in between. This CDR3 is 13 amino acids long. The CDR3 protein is CASSLAGSYEQYF. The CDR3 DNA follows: TGTGCCAGCAGCTTAGCCGGGTCCTACGAGCAGTACTTC.

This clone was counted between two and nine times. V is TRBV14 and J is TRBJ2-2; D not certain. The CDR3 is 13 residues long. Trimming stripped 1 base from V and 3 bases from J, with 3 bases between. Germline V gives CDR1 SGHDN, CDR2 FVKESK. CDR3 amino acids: CASSQVYTGELFF. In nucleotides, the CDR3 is TGTGCCAGCAGCCAAGTGTACACCGGGGAGCTGTTTTTT. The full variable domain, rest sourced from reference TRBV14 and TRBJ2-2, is EAGVTQFPSHSVIEKGQTVTLRCDPISGHDNLYWYRRVMGKEIKFLLHFVKESKQDESGMPNNRFLAERTGGTYSTLKVQPAELEDSGVYFCASSQVYTGELFFGEGSRLTVL.

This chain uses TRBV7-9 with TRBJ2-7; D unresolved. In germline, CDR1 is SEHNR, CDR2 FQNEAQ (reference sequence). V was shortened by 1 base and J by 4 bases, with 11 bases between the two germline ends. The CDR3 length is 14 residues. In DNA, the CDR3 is TGTGCCAGCAGCTTAGTTGGGAATCAGTACGAGCAGTACTTC. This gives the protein CASSLVGNQYEQYF.

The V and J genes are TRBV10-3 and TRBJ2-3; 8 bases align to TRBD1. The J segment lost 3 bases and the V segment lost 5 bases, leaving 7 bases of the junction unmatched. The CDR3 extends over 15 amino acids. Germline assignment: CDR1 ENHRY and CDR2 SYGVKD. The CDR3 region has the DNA TGTGCCATCAGTAATGGACAGGGTAGTACAGATACGCAGTATTTT. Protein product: CAISNGQGSTDTQYF.

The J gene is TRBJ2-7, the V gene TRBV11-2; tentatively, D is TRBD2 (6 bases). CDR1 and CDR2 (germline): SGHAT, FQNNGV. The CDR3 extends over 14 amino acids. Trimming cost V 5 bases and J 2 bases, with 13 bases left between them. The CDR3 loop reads CASSMNSGAYEQYF. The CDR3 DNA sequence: TGTGCCAGCAGCATGAACTCGGGAGCCTACGAGCAGTACTTC. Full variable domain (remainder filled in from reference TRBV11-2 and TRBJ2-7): EAGVAQSPRYKIIEKRQSVAFWCNPISGHATLYWYQQILGQGPKLLIQFQNNGVVDDSQLPKDRFSAERLKGVDSTLKIQPAKLEDSAVYLCASSMNSGAYEQYFGPGTRLTVT.

CDR3 in DNA: TGTGCCAGCAGCTTACTTCCAGGAAATTCTGCAGATACGCAGTATTTT. Protein: CASSLLPGNSADTQYF. The chain employs TRBV7-9 and TRBJ2-3, with D unclear. From germline, CDR1 is SEHNR and CDR2 FQNEAQ (reference sequence). Trimming took 2 bases from V and 4 from J, leaving 16 bases between them. The CDR3 is 16 amino acids.

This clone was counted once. The CDR3 is CASSSDGRRDSSYEQYF. The DNA for the CDR3 is TGTGCCAGCAGCTCCGACGGTCGTAGGGACAGCTCCTACGAGCAGTACTTC. The V call is TRBV7-2, the J call TRBJ2-7; 7 bases match TRBD1. Germline CDR1 reads SGHTA; CDR2 reads FQGNSA. After removal of 4 bases from V and 0 bases from J, the junction contained 12 bases not matched to a gene. The CDR3 is made up of 17 amino acids.

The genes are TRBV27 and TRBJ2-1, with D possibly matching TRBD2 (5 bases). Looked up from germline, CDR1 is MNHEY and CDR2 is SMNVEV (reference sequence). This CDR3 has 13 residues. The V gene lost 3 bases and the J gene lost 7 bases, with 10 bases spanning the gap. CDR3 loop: CASSLYPGNEQFF. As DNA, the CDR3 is TGTGCCAGCAGTTTGTACCCGGGGAATGAGCAGTTCTTC.